Below are 17 T cell receptor beta chains sequenced from a single sample in a study of Graves' ophthalmopathy and Graves' hyperthyroidism. Amplification targeted the TCR beta CDR3 regions, with RNA transcripts as the source material. The first round was an RT-PCR with HTBI primers, and the second round was a multiplex PCR. TCRdb recomputed calls from the multiplex PCR reads with MiXCR, one row per CDR3 protein. Of about 370,000 distinct CDR3 sequences listed, about 15% were seen once; the top ten hold roughly 2.4%. The sequenced sample was peripheral blood. The receptor source for this set is an adult woman with stable Graves' hyperthyroidism.

The chain carries TRBV4-1 and TRBJ1-5, with a weak D call TRBD1 (5 bases). The V and J ends lost 0 bases and 6 bases respectively, with 12 bases between them. Germline values: CDR1 MGHRA, CDR2 YSYEKL. The length of the CDR3 is 15 residues. CDR3 residues: CASSQDVGGSQPQHF. CDR3 in DNA: TGCGCCAGCAGCCAAGATGTCGGGGGTAGTCAGCCCCAGCATTTT.

Ten or more counts support this clonotype. The rearrangement joins TRBV28 to TRBJ2-5; maybe TRBD1 (5 bases). This CDR3 spans 13 amino acids. V was pared by 5 bases and J by 6 bases, with 13 bases between. Germline V CDR1 and CDR2: MDHEN, SYDVKM. The DNA of the CDR3 is TGTGCCAGCAGTCGGACACTAAAAAAGACCCAGTACTTC. This sequence encodes CASSRTLKKTQYF.

This clonotype was seen only a few times. The J gene is TRBJ1-2, the V gene TRBV18, with a weak D call TRBD1 (5 bases). V shed 0 bases and J shed 3 bases, with 20 bases lying between them. The CDR3 is 18 residues long. The germline V gene encodes CDR1 KGHSH and CDR2 LQKENI. This CDR3 is CASSPPGKIYGGDYGYTF. DNA for the CDR3: TGTGCCAGCTCACCACCGGGGAAGATCTATGGAGGGGACTATGGCTACACCTTC. The full variable domain, with the rest looked up from reference TRBV18 and TRBJ1-2, is NAGVMQNPRHLVRRRGQEARLRCSPMKGHSHVYWYRQLPEEGLKFMVYLQKENIIDESGMPKERFSAEFPKEGPSILRIQQVVRGDSAAYFCASSPPGKIYGGDYGYTFGSGTRLTVV.

This sequence joins TRBV10-3 and TRBJ1-5, with D possibly TRBD1 on 5 matching bases. CDR1 is ENHRY, CDR2 SYGVKD, per germline. This CDR3 region has 16 residues. With 0 bases removed from V and 6 bases from J, the gap between germline ends came to 15 bases. CDR3 in DNA: TGTGCCATCAGTGAGTCGGGGGGGAGAGAGAGTCAGCCCCAGCATTTT. Translation gives CAISESGGRESQPQHF.

The table lists this clonotype with a few counts. V is TRBV4-1 and J is TRBJ2-7; 8 bases agree with TRBD1. With 5 bases clipped from V and 3 bases from J, the junction kept 12 bases outside the gene matches. This CDR3 is 16 amino acids long. Germline lookup yields CDR1 MGHRA and CDR2 YSYEKL. CDR3 protein: CASSFSRTGNGYEQYF. In DNA, the CDR3 is TGCGCCAGCAGCTTTAGTCGGACAGGGAATGGCTACGAGCAGTACTTC.

At least ten counts were recorded for this clonotype. The chain recombines TRBV7-9 with TRBJ1-1; TRBD1 matches at 7 bases. The CDR3 is made up of 13 amino acids. Germline CDR1 reads SEHNR; CDR2 reads FQNEAQ (reference sequence). J lost 1 base, V lost 6 bases, and 2 bases had no gene match. The CDR3 reads CASRGQENTEAFF. CDR3 nucleotides: TGTGCCAGCAGAGGACAGGAGAACACTGAAGCTTTCTTT.

This clonotype has at least ten counts. V gene TRBV19 combines with J gene TRBJ1-1; D may be TRBD1 (5 bases). The CDR3 runs 14 residues. Germline CDR1 LNHDA, CDR2 SQIVND (reference sequence). Trimming shortened V by 7 bases and J by 4 bases, and 16 bases separated the two germline ends. The CDR3 reads CASKGNWGSTEAFF. The DNA for the CDR3 is TGTGCCAGTAAGGGGAACTGGGGGAGCACTGAAGCTTTCTTT.

There are many counts of this clonotype. The chain links TRBV24-1 to TRBJ2-6, with unresolved D. The ends were cut back, 3 bases at V and 4 bases at J, with 15 bases in the middle. The CDR3 extends over 17 amino acids. CDR1 KGHDR and CDR2 SFDVKD come from the germline V gene. CDR3 amino acids: CATSDHQDASGANVLTF. CDR3 bases: TGTGCCACCAGTGATCACCAAGACGCTTCGGGGGCCAACGTCCTGACTTTC.

The rearrangement links TRBV19 to TRBJ2-3; D is undetermined. The CDR3 has 13 amino acids. The V end lost 3 bases, the J end lost 4 bases, and 8 bases lay between the germline ends. The germline gives CDR1 LNHDA, CDR2 SQIVND (reference sequence). The DNA for the CDR3 is TGTGCCAGTAGTATTGTCCGCGCAGATACGCAGTATTTT. It codes for CASSIVRADTQYF.

The chain combines TRBV12-3 or TRBV12-4 with TRBJ2-7; 10 bases line up with TRBD1. This CDR3 has 16 amino acids. The chain's CDR3 is CASSLSPGTGVYEQCV. The CDR3 DNA follows: TGTGCCAGCAGTTTAAGCCCCGGGACAGGGGTGTACGAGCAGTGCGTC.

This clonotype was counted many times. The gene calls are TRBV27 and TRBJ2-4; 7 nucleotides line up with TRBD2. V was pared by 6 bases and J by 1 base, with 3 bases of the junction left unmatched. Germline-derived CDR1 and CDR2 are MNHEY and SMNVEV (reference sequence). The CDR3 contains 14 residues. CDR3 nucleotide sequence: TGTGCCAGCAGCCTGGGGGGGGCCAAAAACATTCAGTACTTC. Protein product: CASSLGGAKNIQYF.

This clonotype was counted at least ten times. The J gene is TRBJ2-7, the V gene TRBV12-3 or TRBV12-4, with TRBD2 as a possible D gene (5 bases). V lost 7 bases to trimming and J lost 2 bases, with 15 bases between them. The CDR3 spans 14 residues. The CDR3: CASTRHGVAYEQYF. The DNA of the CDR3 is TGTGCCAGCACCCGACACGGGGTTGCCTACGAGCAGTACTTC.

The V and J genes are TRBV30 and TRBJ1-2; maybe TRBD1 (5 bases). Germline CDR1 reads GTSNPN; CDR2 reads SVGIG (reference sequence). V lost 3 bases and J lost 4, with 12 bases in between. CDR3 length equals 13 residues. For the CDR3, the DNA is TGTGCCTGGAGGACAGCCTCACCCTATGGCTACACCTTC. Translation: CAWRTASPYGYTF.

This clonotype occurred many times. This chain joins TRBV6-1 and TRBJ1-5, with 8 bases identical to TRBD1. CDR3 length: 13 residues. With V trimmed by 6 bases and J by 7 bases, 5 bases remained unmatched. Per the germline V gene, CDR1 is MNHNS and CDR2 is SASEGT. The CDR3 loop reads CASSQDRAQPQHF. Here the CDR3 DNA reads TGTGCCAGCAGCCAGGACAGGGCCCAGCCCCAGCATTTT.

In its sample, this clonotype was seen many times. This chain connects TRBV4-1 to TRBJ2-7; D perhaps matches TRBD2 (5 bases). Deletions cut 4 bases from V and 6 bases from J, with 19 bases between. The CDR3 covers 15 residues. From germline, CDR1 is MGHRA and CDR2 YSYEKL. The CDR3 nucleotides are TGCGCCAGCAGCCCCCTTCGAGCGGTGAACGGCGAGCAGTACTTC. Amino acid sequence: CASSPLRAVNGEQYF.

This clonotype was observed many times. This chain links TRBV6-2 or TRBV6-3 with TRBJ2-7; 8 positions agree with TRBD2. Germline loops: CDR1 MNHEY, CDR2 SVGEGT. This CDR3 region has 20 residues. V gave up 0 bases and J gave up 7 bases; unmatched junction bases: 23. CDR3 nucleotides: TGTGCCAGCAGTTACTCGCCCACCGAGCGGGAGCCCCGACGTATTTGGGAGCAGTACTTC. Its protein product is CASSYSPTEREPRRIWEQYF.

This sequence joins TRBV6-5 and TRBJ2-3; no reliable D call. Germline V gene data show CDR1 as MNHEY and CDR2 as SVGAGI. Trimming cost V 0 bases and J 0 bases, with 4 bases left between them. The CDR3 covers 14 residues. This CDR3 reads CASSYSRSTDTQYF. Written as DNA, the CDR3 is TGTGCCAGCAGTTACTCCCGCAGCACAGATACGCAGTATTTT.